The 16 T cell receptor beta chains below come from one sample, sequenced in a study of T-cell memory formation after mild COVID-19. Each CDR3 protein is one row after TCRdb ran MiXCR on the 5' RACE reads. In the table there are around 320,000 distinct CDR3 sequences, over 11% of which are singletons. Sequencing was carried out using PBMCs or a T cell subset sorted from them (not recorded which). The receptors stem from a man younger than 35 who had mild COVID-19 (a few samples of this study predate the infection). Cell type and time point are not known.

This clonotype was observed a handful of times. The chain is built from TRBV12-3 or TRBV12-4 and TRBJ2-1; D gene uncertain. This CDR3 has 12 amino acids. V shed 6 bases and J shed 12 bases, with 15 bases lying between them. In DNA, the CDR3 is TGTGCCAGCAGCCGGCTGGGTTATGGGCAGTTCTTC. This gives the protein CASSRLGYGQFF.

The sample holds a few counts of this clonotype. The V and J genes are TRBV4-1 and TRBJ2-1, with D tentatively TRBD1 (6 bases). CDR3 length: 15 amino acids. Between the trimmed V and J ends, which lost 6 bases and 8 bases, there was a span of 20 bases. The germline V gene has CDR1 MGHRA and CDR2 YSYEKL. The CDR3 is CASSHRPQGRHEQFF. CDR3 sequence (DNA): TGCGCCAGCAGTCACCGACCACAGGGAAGGCATGAGCAGTTCTTC.

This clonotype was observed a handful of times. The chain has TRBV13 and TRBJ2-7, with TRBD2 matching over 11 bases. The CDR3 runs 14 residues. Per germline, CDR1 PRHDT and CDR2 FYEKMQ (reference sequence). J gave up 3 bases and V 6 bases, and 4 bases lay outside the gene matches. CDR3 sequence: CASSLAGGFYEQYF. As DNA, the CDR3 is TGTGCCAGCAGTCTAGCGGGGGGCTTCTACGAGCAGTACTTC.

The chain combines TRBV6-2 or TRBV6-3 with TRBJ2-3; 10 positions agree with TRBD2. The V gene's germline CDR1 is MNHEY and CDR2 SVGEGT. The ends lost 2 bases at V and 14 bases at J; junction bases unmatched: 13. The CDR3 is 15 amino acids. As DNA, the CDR3 is TGTGCCAGCAGTTACAGGGCTAGCGGGGGCCGCGTCCCGTATTTT. Protein sequence: CASSYRASGGRVPYF.

This clonotype was seen a few times. The chain combines TRBV5-1 with TRBJ2-3; 10 bases are a match to TRBD2. Germline V CDR1 and CDR2: SGHRS, YFSETQ. This CDR3 region has 15 residues. Trimming at V came to 4 bases and at J to 0 bases, leaving 2 bases not matched to a gene. Here the CDR3 reads CASSTSGASTDTQYF. CDR3 nucleotides: TGCGCCAGCAGCACTAGCGGGGCTAGCACAGATACGCAGTATTTT.

This clonotype was detected only a few times. The chain joins TRBV6-2 or TRBV6-3 to TRBJ1-2; no clear D. This CDR3 has 13 residues. Trimming removed 3 bases from V and 8 bases from J, with 13 bases in between. Germline CDR1 reads MNHEY; CDR2 reads SVGEGT. The CDR3 nucleotides read TGTGCCAGCAGTTATGTCGTGTCTAGCGGCTACACCTTC. It translates to CASSYVVSSGYTF.

This clonotype was counted a few times. The V call is TRBV15, the J call TRBJ2-1; 12 positions match TRBD2. Germline trimming cut 6 bases from V and 0 bases from J; bases unmatched to any gene: 3. From germline, CDR1 is LNHNV and CDR2 YYDKDF (reference sequence). This CDR3 is built from 16 residues. The CDR3 reads CATRGLAGDSYNEQFF. The DNA of the CDR3 is TGTGCCACCAGGGGACTAGCGGGCGACTCCTACAATGAGCAGTTCTTC.

The table lists this clonotype with a few counts. The CDR3 region has the DNA TGCGCCAGCAGCCAAGTGGTCCCGGCCAATGAGCAGTTCTTC. Its translation: CASSQVVPANEQFF. The chain is built from TRBV4-3 and TRBJ2-1; no firm D call. V was shortened by 1 base and J by 6 bases, with 10 bases between the two germline ends. Germline CDR1 and CDR2: LGHNA and YSLEER. The CDR3 sequence is 14 residues long.

This clonotype was seen many times. CDR3 in amino acids: CASSLRRNTEAFF. The CDR3 bases are TGTGCCAGCAGTTTACGCAGGAACACTGAAGCTTTCTTT. V gene TRBV28 combines with J gene TRBJ1-1, with no clear D. V dropped 2 bases and J dropped 1 base, with 5 bases sitting between them. The V gene's germline CDR1 is MDHEN and CDR2 SYDVKM. The CDR3 spans 13 residues.

This clonotype was seen only a few times. The rearrangement uses TRBV13 and TRBJ2-5; 12 nucleotides match TRBD2. Germline lookup yields CDR1 PRHDT and CDR2 FYEKMQ (reference sequence). V lost 5 bases, J lost 2 bases, and 6 bases stayed unmatched. The CDR3 spans 16 residues. The CDR3 nucleotides are TGTGCCAGCAGCCCCCGGACTAGCGGGGCACAAGAGACCCAGTACTTC. Its translation: CASSPRTSGAQETQYF.

This clonotype was detected ten times or more. The chain uses TRBV7-2 and TRBJ2-7; TRBD1 agrees at 9 bases. J lost 4 bases, V lost 5 bases, and 3 bases had no gene match. Germline V gene sequence: CDR1 SGHTA, CDR2 FQGNSA. CDR3 length: 13 amino acids. CDR3 amino acids: CASSTDRGYEQYF. In nucleotides, the CDR3 is TGTGCCAGCAGCACGGACAGGGGATACGAGCAGTACTTC. Variable domain in full (rest from reference TRBV7-2 and TRBJ2-7): GAGVSQSPSNKVTEKGKDVELRCDPISGHTALYWYRQSLGQGLEFLIYFQGNSAPDKSGLPSDRFSAERTGGSVSTLTIQRTQQEDSAVYLCASSTDRGYEQYFGPGTRLTVT.

The chain uses TRBV6-5 and TRBJ2-7, with a tentative D call TRBD2 (5 bases). The CDR3 covers 15 residues. Germline-derived CDR1 and CDR2 are MNHEY and SVGAGI. V lost 0 bases and J 6 bases, leaving 15 bases between the germline ends. CDR3 DNA: TGTGCCAGCAGTTACTCGTTGCGGGCGTCGTCCGAGCAGTACTTC. Translated: CASSYSLRASSEQYF.

This clonotype was counted only a few times. The rearrangement uses TRBV2 and TRBJ1-5; 9 bases match TRBD1. Germline V lookup: CDR1 SNHLY, CDR2 FYNNEI. V shed 6 bases and J 9 bases; nucleotides not matched to a gene: 6. The CDR3 covers 13 residues. The CDR3 sequence is CASSGQGFLPQHF. For the CDR3, the DNA is TGTGCCAGCAGCGGACAGGGGTTTCTGCCCCAGCATTTT.

This chain uses TRBV28 with TRBJ1-5, with 8 nucleotides matching TRBD1. V was clipped by 2 bases and J by 12 bases; unmatched bases: 12. CDR3 length: 15 residues. Germline-derived CDR1 and CDR2 are MDHEN and SYDVKM. The DNA for the CDR3 is TGTGCCAGCAGTTTAGGTGACAGGGGTAGTTCAGGCCAGCATTTT. The encoded protein is CASSLGDRGSSGQHF.

This sequence joins TRBV29-1 and TRBJ1-4, with D hard to call. The CDR3 has 12 amino acids. V was trimmed by 4 bases and J by 7 bases, leaving 10 bases between them. Germline V gene data show CDR1 as SQVTM and CDR2 as ANQGSEA. The CDR3 reads CSVGGLGEKLFF. CDR3 nucleotide sequence: TGCAGCGTTGGGGGATTAGGTGAAAAACTGTTTTTT.

This clonotype showed up many times. CDR3 region: CASSQGASKNIQYF. The CDR3 DNA follows: TGTGCCAGCAGCCAAGGGGCGTCCAAAAACATTCAGTACTTC. The chain combines TRBV4-2 with TRBJ2-4; D gene uncertain. With 1 base removed from V and 2 bases from J, the gap between germline ends came to 6 bases. Germline V gene sequence: CDR1 LGHNA, CDR2 YNFKEQ. The CDR3 contains 14 residues.